The 21 T cell receptor beta chains below come from one sample, sequenced in a study of breast tumors, draining lymph nodes, adjacent tissues. Breast cancer patients provided tissue from their axillary draining lymph nodes. In TCRdb, the multiplex PCR reads were re-called with MiXCR into one record per CDR3 protein. The sample includes 200,000 or so distinct CDR3 sequences, roughly 31% of them seen just once. Material for sequencing was axillary lymph node tissue. The receptors shown here come from a female donor with breast cancer. Some clones in this sample may be carry-over from other donors' samples.

This clonotype was counted a single time. A read error may explain this, as a much larger clone is one base away. The chain is built from TRBV28 and TRBJ2-7, with D maybe TRBD1 (5 bases). Germline V CDR1 and CDR2: MDHEN, SYDVKM. This CDR3 comprises 13 residues. The V end lost 10 bases, the J end lost 6 bases, and 19 bases lay between the germline ends. This CDR3 is CATGRVGLREQYF. The CDR3 DNA reads as TGTGCCACCGGACGGGTGGGGCTACGCGAGCAGTACTTC. Looking up the rest from reference TRBV28 and TRBJ2-7 gives the full variable domain: DVKVTQSSRYLVKRTGEKVFLECVQDMDHENMFWYRQDPGLGLRLIYFSYDVKMKEKGDIPEGYSVSREKKERFSLILESASTNQTSMYLCATGRVGLREQYFGPGTRLTVT.

At least ten counts were recorded for this clonotype. This rearrangement joins TRBV9 to TRBJ1-2; weak D call: TRBD1 (5 bases). Trimming removed 0 bases from V and 4 bases from J, with 10 bases in between. CDR3 length equals 14 residues. CDR1 and CDR2 from the germline V gene are SGDLS and YYNGEE. The CDR3 region is CASSVDRGGYGYTF. DNA of the CDR3: TGTGCCAGCAGCGTAGATCGGGGGGGCTATGGCTACACCTTC. The variable domain in full, with the rest retrieved from reference TRBV9 and TRBJ1-2, is DSGVTQTPKHLITATGQRVTLRCSPRSGDLSVYWYQQSLDQGLQFLIQYYNGEERAKGNILERFSAQQFPDLHSELNLSSLELGDSALYFCASSVDRGGYGYTFGSGTRLTVV.

This clonotype was counted only a few times. This CDR3 reads CASSHGGSGQTQYF. DNA for the CDR3: TGTGCCAGCAGTCACGGGGGGTCAGGGCAGACCCAGTACTTC. The V gene is TRBV6-2 or TRBV6-3, the J gene TRBJ2-5; 7 bases are shared with TRBD2. Germline values: CDR1 MNHEY, CDR2 SVGEGT. V dropped 5 bases and J dropped 6; count of bases not matched to a gene: 9. This CDR3 region has 14 residues.

This clonotype was picked up many times. The chain couples TRBV6-5 to TRBJ2-1; 9 nucleotides line up with TRBD1. The CDR3 has 13 residues. J was trimmed by 9 bases and V by 6 bases; bases with no gene match: 6. The germline V gene has CDR1 MNHEY and CDR2 SVGAGI. The CDR3 loop reads CASSTGTGTEQFF. CDR3 coding DNA: TGTGCCAGCAGCACCGGGACAGGGACTGAGCAGTTCTTC.

This clonotype appeared a few times. A much larger clone differs by one base, so this may be a read error. This chain connects TRBV4-2 to TRBJ2-1; TRBD2 is a possible D gene (5 bases). The germline V and J ends were trimmed by 1 base and 3 bases, with 13 bases remaining between them. This CDR3 has 16 residues. CDR1 and CDR2 (germline): LGHNA, YNFKEQ. Here the CDR3 reads CASSQARASSYNEQFF. CDR3 nucleotides: TGTGCCAGCAGCCAAGCCCGGGCTAGCAGCTACAATGAGCAGTTCTTC.

J is TRBJ2-1 and V is TRBV7-3, with 8 positions matching TRBD2. In germline, CDR1 is SGHTA, CDR2 FQGTGA. The CDR3 has 13 residues. Losses at the gene ends were 6 bases for V and 7 bases for J; bases not matched to a gene: 5. The CDR3 sequence is CASRKSGSNEQFF. The CDR3 region has the DNA TGTGCCAGCAGGAAGAGCGGGAGTAATGAGCAGTTCTTC. The full variable domain, rest sourced from reference TRBV7-3 and TRBJ2-1, is GAGVSQTPSNKVTEKGKYVELRCDPISGHTALYWYRQSLGQGPEFLIYFQGTGAADDSGLPNDRFFAVRPEGSVSTLKIQRTERGDSAVYLCASRKSGSNEQFFGPGTRLTVL.

This clonotype has at least ten counts. V gene TRBV7-9 combines with J gene TRBJ2-7, with D tentatively TRBD1 (5 bases). With 3 bases removed from V and 0 bases from J, the gap between germline ends came to 9 bases. The CDR3 is 14 residues long. Per germline, CDR1 SEHNR and CDR2 FQNEAQ (reference sequence). Written as DNA, the CDR3 is TGTGCCAGCAGCTTCGAAGGGGCCTCCTACGAGCAGTACTTC. It translates to CASSFEGASYEQYF.

With respect to this clonotype: A much larger clone is a single base away; this may be a read error. The chain links TRBV20-1 to TRBJ2-2; possibly TRBD2 for D (5 bases). Trimming shortened V by 4 bases and J by 0 bases, and 15 bases separated the two germline ends. CDR3 size: 16 residues. Germline V gene sequence: CDR1 DFQATT, CDR2 SNEGSKA (reference sequence). The CDR3 spells CSANSPELANTGELFF. In DNA, the CDR3 is TGCAGTGCTAACAGCCCGGAACTAGCGAACACCGGGGAGCTGTTTTTT.

A few counts support this clonotype. V usage is TRBV19 and J usage is TRBJ1-5; D not resolved. V lost 3 bases and J lost 11, with 20 bases in between. CDR1 and CDR2 from the germline V gene are LNHDA and SQIVND (reference sequence). This CDR3 comprises 15 residues. CDR3 bases: TGTGCCAGTAGTATCTGGCTAGCAGGCAAAGAGACCCAGCATTTT. This gives the protein CASSIWLAGKETQHF. Looking up the rest from reference TRBV19 and TRBJ1-5 gives the full variable domain: DGGITQSPKYLFRKEGQNVTLSCEQNLNHDAMYWYRQDPGQGLRLIYYSQIVNDFQKGDIAEGYSVSREKKESFPLTVTSAQKNPTAFYLCASSIWLAGKETQHFGDGTRLSIL.

The gene calls are TRBV5-1 and TRBJ1-1, with D perhaps matching TRBD1 (6 bases). The CDR3 has 15 residues. Germline CDR1 and CDR2: SGHRS and YFSETQ. The V and J ends lost 0 bases and 1 base respectively, with 10 bases between them. Here the CDR3 DNA reads TGCGCCAGCAGCTTGGCCGCACAGGGGAACACTGAAGCTTTCTTT. Translating gives CASSLAAQGNTEAFF.

In regard to this clonotype: A much larger clone lies one base from this, so it may be a read error. The genes are TRBV6-2 or TRBV6-3 and TRBJ1-2; TRBD1 aligns across 9 bases. The CDR3 extends over 14 amino acids. The V gene's germline CDR1 is MNHEY and CDR2 SVGEGT. The junction had 11 bases not matched to a gene; V was cut back by 11 bases and J by 4 bases. CDR3: CAGKGQGILYGYTF. The CDR3 DNA is TGTGCCGGCAAAGGACAGGGGATCCTCTATGGCTACACCTTC.

Ten or more counts support this clonotype. The chain combines TRBV20-1 with TRBJ2-7; 8 bases match TRBD2. The trim removed 6 bases at V and 4 bases at J, leaving 14 bases unmatched. Per the germline V gene, CDR1 is DFQATT and CDR2 is SNEGSKA (reference sequence). This CDR3 comprises 15 residues. CDR3 protein: CSAHGPGGSAYEQYF. The CDR3 DNA reads TGCAGTGCCCATGGACCGGGGGGGTCCGCTTACGAGCAGTACTTC.

V gene TRBV18 combines with J gene TRBJ1-1, with D perhaps matching TRBD1 (5 bases). The germline gives CDR1 KGHSH, CDR2 LQKENI. This CDR3 comprises 12 residues. Trimming left V 3 bases short and J 11 bases short, with 13 bases between. The CDR3 coding sequence is TGTGCCAGCTCACCGCTAGACAGTGACGCTTTCTTT. It yields the protein CASSPLDSDAFF.

This chain links TRBV29-1 with TRBJ2-7, with TRBD1 matching 8 bases. CDR3 length: 15 residues. Germline lookup yields CDR1 SQVTM and CDR2 ANQGSEA. After removal of 8 bases from V and 2 bases from J, the junction contained 14 bases not matched to a gene. The CDR3 loop is CSSSAPLDRAYEQYF. Here the CDR3 DNA reads TGCAGCAGCTCCGCCCCGTTGGACAGGGCCTACGAGCAGTACTTC.

The chain has TRBV2 and TRBJ2-5; D not certain. V was trimmed by 3 bases and J by 5 bases, leaving 16 bases between them. From germline, CDR1 is SNHLY and CDR2 FYNNEI. There are 15 residues in the CDR3. The CDR3 loop reads CASSEYKGSFETQYF. The CDR3 DNA reads as TGTGCCAGCAGTGAGTACAAGGGAAGTTTTGAGACCCAGTACTTC.

J is TRBJ2-5 and V is TRBV11-2; D is unresolved. This CDR3 comprises 14 residues. V lost 4 bases and J lost 4, with 13 bases in between. Looked up from germline, CDR1 is SGHAT and CDR2 is FQNNGV. The CDR3: CASSSPGRAETQYF. The CDR3 nucleotides read TGTGCCAGCAGCTCCCCAGGACGGGCAGAGACCCAGTACTTC.

This clonotype was detected ten times or more. The rearrangement joins TRBV11-3 to TRBJ2-5; D may be TRBD2 (5 bases). CDR1 and CDR2 (germline): SGHNT, YENEEA. The CDR3 covers 13 residues. Trimming removed 3 bases at V and 5 bases at J, with 10 bases between. CDR3: CASSFDTGETQYF. CDR3 coding DNA: TGTGCCAGCAGCTTTGATACGGGGGAGACCCAGTACTTC.

This clonotype appeared many times. The chain uses TRBV5-1 and TRBJ2-7; D gene ambiguous. V was trimmed by 4 bases and J by 7 bases, leaving 0 bases between them. Germline CDR1 SGHRS, CDR2 YFSETQ. CDR3 length: 8 residues. CDR3 in DNA: TGCGCCAGCAGCGAGCAGTACTTC. Protein: CASSEQYF.

This clonotype was recorded many times. The V gene is TRBV20-1, the J gene TRBJ2-1; 9 bases match TRBD2. This CDR3 is 15 amino acids long. Germline V CDR1 and CDR2: DFQATT, SNEGSKA (reference sequence). Germline trimming cut 0 bases from V and 2 bases from J; bases unmatched to any gene: 2. The CDR3 nucleotides read TGCAGTGCTAGAGAAAGCGGGAGGACCTACAATGAGCAGTTCTTC. Amino acid sequence: CSARESGRTYNEQFF.

The rearrangement links TRBV20-1 to TRBJ1-4; D is undetermined. V was cut by 7 bases and J by 4 bases, with 25 bases left in between. Germline V gene data show CDR1 as DFQATT and CDR2 as SNEGSKA (reference sequence). The CDR3 is 17 amino acids. CDR3 sequence: CSVPSRSAGGNNEKLFF. The DNA for the CDR3 is TGCAGTGTTCCAAGCCGTTCGGCGGGAGGGAATAATGAAAAACTGTTTTTT.

This clonotype has at least ten counts. The chain carries TRBV2 and TRBJ2-4; D call uncertain. With 8 bases removed from V and 9 bases from J, the gap between germline ends came to 11 bases. The CDR3 covers 11 residues. Germline V CDR1 and CDR2: SNHLY, FYNNEI. CDR3 sequence reads: CASGVSGIQYF. The CDR3 coding sequence is TGTGCCAGCGGGGTGTCCGGCATTCAGTACTTC.